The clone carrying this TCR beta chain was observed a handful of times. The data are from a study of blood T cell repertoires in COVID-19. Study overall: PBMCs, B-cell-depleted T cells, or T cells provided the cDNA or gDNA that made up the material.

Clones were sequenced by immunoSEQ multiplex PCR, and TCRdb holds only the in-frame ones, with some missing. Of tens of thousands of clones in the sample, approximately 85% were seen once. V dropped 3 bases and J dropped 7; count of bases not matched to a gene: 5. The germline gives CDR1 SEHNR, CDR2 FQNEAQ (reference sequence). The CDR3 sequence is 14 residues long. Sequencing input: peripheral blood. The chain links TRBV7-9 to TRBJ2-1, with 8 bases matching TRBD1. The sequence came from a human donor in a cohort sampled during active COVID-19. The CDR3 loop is CASSFRQGANEQFF. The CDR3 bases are TGTGCCAGCAGCTTTCGTCAGGGGGCGAATGAGCAGTTCTTC. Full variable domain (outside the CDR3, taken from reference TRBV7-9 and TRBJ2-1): DTGVSQNPRHKITKRGQNVTFRCDPISEHNRLYWYRQTLGQGPEFLTYFQNEAQLEKSRLLSDRFSAERPKGSFSTLEIQRTEQGDSAMYLCASSFRQGANEQFFGPGTRLTVL.